This entry is about one TCR beta chain. CDR3 length: 13 amino acids. Trimming took 6 bases from V and 4 from J; bases not matched to a gene: 4. CDR1 and CDR2 (germline): SGHAT, FQDESV (reference sequence). The sample comes from a study of blood T cell repertoires in COVID-19. Study context: Acute-phase and convalescent COVID-19 samples originated in the United States, Italy and Spain. The analysed material was cDNA or gDNA that came from T cells, B-cell-depleted T cells, or PBMCs.

Authors' data handling: Amplified reference gene primers provided the basis for estimating nucleated cell counts. Assay: immunoSEQ multiplex PCR; the TCRdb copy retains only in-frame clones and omits some. V and J calls and clone size are those listed in that table; D and trimming were worked out from the DNA. The repertoire consists of over 130,000 clones, with over 80% occurring once and the leading ten covering 10%. The chain uses TRBV11-1 and TRBJ2-7, with TRBD1 matching 9 bases. The TCR sequence derives from a man aged 55 to 70 with active or convalescent COVID-19. Sequencing was done on a sample of peripheral blood. CDR3 region: CASRPTGGYEQYF. The CDR3 bases are TGTGCCAGCAGGCCGACAGGGGGTTACGAGCAGTACTTC.